The clone carrying this T cell receptor (beta chain) was picked up one time. Its target is not known. Repertoires were generated with immunoSEQ multiplex PCR, while TCRdb's copy carries only in-frame clones and drops some. The repertoire has 25,000 to 40,000 clones, around 85% of them found once; the top ten carry about 30%. This CDR3 is 16 amino acids long. The V segment lost 3 bases and the J segment 2 bases; nucleotides outside the gene matches: 10. Per germline, CDR1 SGHTA and CDR2 FQGNSA. The data are from a study of radiation and T cells in renal cell carcinoma. Study-level findings and limits: No pretreatment tumor biopsies were available for baseline clonotypes.

Time point noted: blood 4 weeks post-SBRT, at nephrectomy. Treatment given: 15 Gy SBRT to primary tumor, nephrectomy 4 weeks later. Nephrectomy followed 15 Gy stereotactic body radiation by 4 weeks. Radiation-treated patients gave blood at baseline, week 2 and week 4. This sequence was found in a man aged 60 to 69 with renal cell carcinoma. The material was blood, obtained from a patient whose treatment included radiotherapy and nephrectomy. J is TRBJ2-7 and V is TRBV7-2; 7 positions match TRBD2. The CDR3 sequence is CASSLGLTGRTYEQYF. Written as DNA, the CDR3 is TGTGCCAGCAGCTTGGGGCTTACCGGGAGGACCTACGAGCAGTACTTC.